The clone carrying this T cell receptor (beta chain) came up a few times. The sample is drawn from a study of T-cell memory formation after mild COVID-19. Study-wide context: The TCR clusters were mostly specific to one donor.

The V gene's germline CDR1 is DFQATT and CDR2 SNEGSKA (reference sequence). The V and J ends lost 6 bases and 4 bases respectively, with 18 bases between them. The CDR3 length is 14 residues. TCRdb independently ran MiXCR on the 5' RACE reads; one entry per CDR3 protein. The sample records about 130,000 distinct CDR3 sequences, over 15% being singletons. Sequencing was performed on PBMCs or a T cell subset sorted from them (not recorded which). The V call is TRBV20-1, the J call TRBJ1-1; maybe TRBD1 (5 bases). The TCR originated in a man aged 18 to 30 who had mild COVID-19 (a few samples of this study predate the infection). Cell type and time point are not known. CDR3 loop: CSAPRVGVGTEAFF. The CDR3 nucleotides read TGCAGTGCCCCCCGTGTGGGGGTGGGCACTGAAGCTTTCTTT.